A single sample is the source of the 8 T cell receptor beta chains below, sequenced in a study of T-cell reconstitution after alpha-beta-depleted transplantation in children. TCRbeta library preparation incorporated unique molecular identifiers. TCRdb independently ran MiXCR on the PCR reads; one entry per CDR3 protein. Among under 750,000 distinct CDR3 sequences listed, under 25% were seen once. The specimen was PBMCs, mostly from graft donor cells, collected 360 days after TCRalphabeta/CD19-depleted stem cell transplant. The receptors derive from a boy under three years old who had a stem cell transplant for acute myeloid leukemia, so the T cells may come from the graft donor.

The sample holds a few counts of this clonotype. The rearrangement links TRBV7-2 to TRBJ2-7; D not certain. CDR3 length: 15 residues. In germline, CDR1 is SGHTA, CDR2 FQGNSA. With 1 base removed from V and 1 base from J, the gap between germline ends came to 11 bases. The CDR3 DNA reads as TGTGCCAGCAGCTTAGGATTCCAGCTATCCTACGAGCAGTACTTC. This sequence encodes CASSLGFQLSYEQYF.

The V call is TRBV7-3, the J call TRBJ2-7; D is unresolved. The V and J ends lost 1 base and 0 bases respectively, with 10 bases between them. This CDR3 spans 15 amino acids. Germline V lookup: CDR1 SGHTA, CDR2 FQGTGA. As DNA, the CDR3 is TGTGCCAGCAGCTTAAGGCAGGTGATCTCCTACGAGCAGTACTTC. This translates into CASSLRQVISYEQYF.

The chain carries TRBV5-1 and TRBJ1-2; D unclear. Germline CDR1 and CDR2: SGHRS and YFSETQ. CDR3 length equals 13 residues. Trimming took off 0 bases at V and 6 bases at J, with 9 bases between the two ends. This CDR3 is CASSLEGLDGYTF. The CDR3 bases are TGCGCCAGCAGCTTGGAAGGGCTGGATGGCTACACCTTC.

This clonotype was seen ten or more times. J is TRBJ2-5 and V is TRBV10-2; 7 bases map to TRBD2. The CDR3 covers 16 residues. Germline lookup yields CDR1 WSHSY and CDR2 SAAADI. Unmatched junction bases numbered 9, after V lost 0 bases and J lost 5 bases. Here the CDR3 reads CASSESGEGRVETQYF. As DNA, the CDR3 is TGCGCCAGCAGTGAGTCCGGGGAGGGGCGCGTGGAGACCCAGTACTTC.

This clonotype was counted at least ten times. CDR3 sequence: CSVGETGITGELFF. The CDR3 nucleotides are TGCAGCGTTGGTGAGACAGGGATCACCGGGGAGCTGTTTTTT. The V gene is TRBV29-1, the J gene TRBJ2-2; 7 bases line up with TRBD1. CDR3 size: 14 residues. The germline CDR1 and CDR2 sequences are SQVTM and ANQGSEA. V gave up 4 bases and J gave up 4 bases; unmatched junction bases: 6.

This clonotype has only a few counts. This chain uses TRBV7-2 with TRBJ2-1, with 7 bases lining up with TRBD2. Trimming cost V 3 bases and J 8 bases; bases outside gene matches: 10. Germline V gene sequence: CDR1 SGHTA, CDR2 FQGNSA. This CDR3 is 15 amino acids long. CDR3 residues: CASSLERLAGYEQFF. CDR3 coding DNA: TGTGCCAGCAGCTTGGAGCGACTAGCAGGATATGAGCAGTTCTTC.

This rearrangement joins TRBV5-1 to TRBJ2-5, with 7 bases fitting TRBD1. The V gene end was trimmed by 0 bases and the J gene end by 0 bases; junction bases not matched to a gene: 2. Per germline, CDR1 SGHRS and CDR2 YFSETQ. The CDR3 spans 15 residues. The DNA of the CDR3 is TGCGCCAGCAGCTTGGAGGGACAGAACCAAGAGACCCAGTACTTC. Translation gives CASSLEGQNQETQYF.

The chain joins TRBV3-1 to TRBJ1-5; a possible D gene is TRBD1 (5 bases). The length of the CDR3 is 12 residues. Trimming took 11 bases from V and 6 from J, leaving 14 bases between them. From germline, CDR1 is LGHDT and CDR2 YNNKEL (reference sequence). CDR3 DNA sequence: TGTGCCTTCAGTTGGGGGGTTCAGCCCCAGCATTTT. Encoded protein: CAFSWGVQPQHF.